This TCR beta chain is drawn from a study of PD-1 blockade in classical Hodgkin lymphoma. As for the study in general: Patients got intravenous nivolumab 3 mg/kg every 2 weeks.

The CDR3 is made up of 16 amino acids. TCRdb keeps only in-frame clones here, not all; method: immunoSEQ multiplex PCR. The sample holds 40,000 to 45,000 clones; roughly 78% are singletons and the top ten take 13%. In every patient, relapse followed autologous stem cell transplantation, while exposure to brentuximab vedotin differed. The best responses consisted of complete response, partial response or progressive disease. This sample comprised peripheral blood mononuclear cells (PBMCs), obtained at baseline. This receptor was taken from a human donor with classical Hodgkin lymphoma. This chain joins TRBV21-1 and TRBJ2-7; the table's TRBD2 call for D was not verified on the DNA. TRBV21-1 is a listed pseudogene. The CDR3 nucleotides are TGTGCCAGCAGCAAATATAAGCGGGGGGGCCCCCACGAGCAGTACTTC. Encoded protein: CASSKYKRGGPHEQYF.